The 21 T cell receptor beta chains in this list originate from one sample, sequenced in a study of beta chain features in type 1 diabetes. Study-wide results and limits: Moderate yet significant TCRB CDR3 shortening was seen in Type 1 diabetes patients in all four CD4+ subsets.

Expressed TCRB transcripts got sequenced, as all isolated RNA was reverse transcribed. Sequenced by immunoSEQ multiplex PCR; TCRdb stores in-frame clones only, minus some. The table includes about 740,000 clones, roughly 12% detected once. Their recognized antigens are unknown. The sequencing input was naive CD4+ T cells from blood. The receptors here all came from a young man with type 1 diabetes.

This clone was picked up a small number of times. This sequence joins TRBV14 and TRBJ1-5, with D unresolved. V dropped 4 bases and J dropped 4 bases, with 8 bases sitting between them. CDR1 SGHDN and CDR2 FVKESK come from the germline V gene. CDR3 length equals 13 residues. The CDR3 DNA follows: TGTGCCAGCAGCCTCGAACCTAATCAGCCCCAGCATTTT. Residues: CASSLEPNQPQHF.

V and J are TRBV7-9 and TRBJ1-1; D uncertain. The CDR3 is 12 amino acids. The ends were cut back, 5 bases at V and 1 base at J, with 5 bases in the middle. Germline CDR1 and CDR2: SEHNR and FQNEAQ (reference sequence). DNA of the CDR3: TGTGCCAGCAGCACCAGGAACACTGAAGCTTTCTTT. This codes for CASSTRNTEAFF.

The chain joins TRBV27 to TRBJ2-2; D is perhaps TRBD1 (6 bases). CDR1 is MNHEY and CDR2 is SMNVEV in the germline V gene (reference sequence). V shed 5 bases and J shed 4 bases, with 23 bases lying between them. CDR3 length: 18 residues. CDR3 DNA: TGTGCCAGCAGTAAACCTGGGCCAGGGGCAGGAGTCACCGGGGAGCTGTTTTTT. It translates to CASSKPGPGAGVTGELFF.

This clone was seen a few times. Different DNA sequences within this sample yield the same CDR3. The V gene is TRBV18, the J gene TRBJ1-5, with 12 bases lining up with TRBD1. This CDR3 region has 14 residues. Trimming cost V 3 bases and J 6 bases; bases outside gene matches: 0. Germline values: CDR1 KGHSH, CDR2 LQKENI. This CDR3 is CASSPGQGAQPQHF. The CDR3 nucleotides are TGTGCCAGCTCACCGGGACAGGGGGCTCAGCCCCAGCATTTT.

This clone has a handful of counts. The rearrangement joins TRBV30 to TRBJ2-2; D is ambiguous. V was trimmed by 2 bases and J by 6 bases, leaving 7 bases between them. CDR3 length equals 12 residues. From germline, CDR1 is GTSNPN and CDR2 SVGIG (reference sequence). DNA of the CDR3: TGTGCCTGGAGTCCCCCCCCCGGGGAGCTGTTTTTT. Translating it yields CAWSPPPGELFF.

The chain employs TRBV23-1 and TRBJ1-2, with 9 bases that match TRBD1. TRBV23-1 is an ORF for which the function is uncertain. This CDR3 comprises 12 residues. V lost 7 bases and J lost 8; bases outside the gene matches: 5. The DNA for the CDR3 is TGCGCCAGCAATAGAGGGACAGGGGGCTACACCTTC. Protein sequence: CASNRGTGGYTF.

The rearrangement joins TRBV7-8 to TRBJ2-7, with D perhaps matching TRBD1 (6 bases). Germline CDR1 reads SGHVS; CDR2 reads FQNEAQ. Trimming pared 4 bases from V and 0 bases from J, leaving 13 bases between. This CDR3 is 15 amino acids long. CDR3 nucleotide sequence: TGTGCCAGCAGCTCCCAGGGGCCAGACTCCTACGAGCAGTACTTC. Its translation is CASSSQGPDSYEQYF.

Points on this clone: The same CDR3 can be traced to other DNA sequences in this sample. J is TRBJ2-7 and V is TRBV29-1, with 8 nucleotides matching TRBD1. The J segment lost 1 base and the V segment lost 3 bases, leaving 5 bases of the junction unmatched. Germline V gene sequence: CDR1 SQVTM, CDR2 ANQGSEA. The CDR3 loop spans 14 amino acids. The CDR3 sequence: CSVDGQGGSYEQYF. CDR3 bases: TGCAGCGTTGATGGACAGGGAGGATCCTACGAGCAGTACTTC.

This clone was seen a few times. The chain links TRBV19 to TRBJ1-1, with no clear D. V lost 3 bases to trimming and J lost 5 bases, with 10 bases between them. Germline V lookup: CDR1 LNHDA, CDR2 SQIVND (reference sequence). This CDR3 is 13 amino acids long. This CDR3 reads CASSISIWTEAFF. The CDR3 nucleotides read TGTGCCAGTAGTATCAGCATTTGGACTGAAGCTTTCTTT.

This clone was picked up a small number of times. The rearrangement links TRBV2 to TRBJ2-7; D remains ambiguous. Germline V gene lookup returns CDR1 SNHLY and CDR2 FYNNEI. Trimming took 3 bases from V and 2 from J, leaving 11 bases between them. CDR3 size: 14 residues. DNA for the CDR3: TGTGCCAGCAGTGATCTAGTGCTCCCCTACGAGCAGTACTTC. This codes for CASSDLVLPYEQYF.

The chain joins TRBV7-2 to TRBJ1-5, with 8 bases that match TRBD1. The CDR3 totals 16 residues. In germline, CDR1 is SGHTA, CDR2 FQGNSA. V dropped 4 bases and J dropped 4; count of bases not matched to a gene: 9. The CDR3 nucleotides read TGTGCCAGCAGCTCCTGGACAGGGAACGCAAATCAGCCCCAGCATTTT. Encoded protein: CASSSWTGNANQPQHF.

This clone was seen a few times. The J gene is TRBJ1-3, the V gene TRBV13, with TRBD1 matching over 10 bases. CDR1 is PRHDT and CDR2 is FYEKMQ in the germline V gene (reference sequence). CDR3 length: 16 amino acids. V shed 4 bases and J 0 bases; nucleotides not matched to a gene: 3. The CDR3 reads CASSSGTGVSGNTIYF. The CDR3 nucleotides are TGTGCCAGCAGCTCCGGGACAGGGGTCTCTGGAAACACCATATATTTT.

With respect to this clone: In the same sample, other DNA sequences code for this CDR3. This chain joins TRBV6-5 and TRBJ1-2; D is uncertain. The CDR3 runs to 14 residues. Looked up from germline, CDR1 is MNHEY and CDR2 is SVGAGI. V gave up 0 bases and J gave up 2 bases, with 7 bases separating them. The CDR3 loop reads CASSYSTGNYGYTF. CDR3 bases: TGTGCCAGCAGTTACTCGACTGGGAACTATGGCTACACCTTC.

This clone occurred a few times. The V call is TRBV2, the J call TRBJ1-5; possible D gene TRBD1, 5 bases. The ends were cut back, 7 bases at V and 9 bases at J, with 13 bases in the middle. This CDR3 contains 12 residues. Germline assignment: CDR1 SNHLY and CDR2 FYNNEI. The CDR3 here is CASTMGLRPQHF. In nucleotides, the CDR3 is TGTGCCAGCACTATGGGGCTTCGGCCCCAGCATTTT. Full variable domain (rest looked up from reference TRBV2 and TRBJ1-5): EPEVTQTPSHQVTQMGQEVILRCVPISNHLYFYWYRQILGQKVEFLVSFYNNEISEKSEIFDDQFSVERPDGSNFTLKIRSTKLEDSAMYFCASTMGLRPQHFGDGTRLSIL.

This clone showed up just a few times. The junction departs from germline at one end; a sequencing error may be responsible. In DNA, the CDR3 is TGCGGGGGGACAGTCACCCCCTACGAGCAGTACTTC. Protein product: CGGTVTPYEQYF. The J gene is TRBJ2-7, the V gene TRBV30, with D perhaps matching TRBD1 or TRBD2 (7 bases each). Germline loops: CDR1 GTSNPN, CDR2 SVGIG (reference sequence). This CDR3 is built from 12 residues.

In its sample, this clone was seen once. The CDR3 DNA sequence: TGCAGCACCCCGGAGAAAAGCACAGATACGCAGTATTTT. Translation: CSTPEKSTDTQYF. V usage is TRBV29-1 and J usage is TRBJ2-3; D remains unclear. Germline V gene sequence: CDR1 SQVTM, CDR2 ANQGSEA. The V end lost 8 bases, the J end lost 0 bases, and 12 bases lay between the germline ends. The CDR3 loop spans 13 amino acids.

The chain links TRBV11-3 to TRBJ2-3, with a possible D match to TRBD1 (6 bases). Trimming left V 3 bases short and J 4 bases short, with 8 bases between. The CDR3 totals 13 residues. CDR1 is SGHNT, CDR2 YENEEA, per germline. The CDR3 reads CASSLTGSDTQYF. CDR3 nucleotides: TGTGCCAGCAGCTTGACAGGTTCAGATACGCAGTATTTT.

This clone has just a few counts. This rearrangement joins TRBV5-4 to TRBJ1-2, with D tentatively TRBD1 (5 bases). The V gene's germline CDR1 is SGHNT and CDR2 YYREEE (reference sequence). The CDR3 is 14 amino acids. V lost 4 bases to trimming and J lost 3 bases, with 13 bases between them. For the CDR3, the DNA is TGTGCCAGCAGCACAGGAGGGGTAGACTATGGCTACACCTTC. Encoded protein: CASSTGGVDYGYTF.

This sequence joins TRBV9 and TRBJ2-3; D is ambiguous. This CDR3 region has 16 residues. Germline-derived CDR1 and CDR2 are SGDLS and YYNGEE. Trimming took 3 bases from V and 5 from J, leaving 19 bases between them. The CDR3: CASSGYNGYGGDTQYF. The CDR3 DNA is TGTGCCAGCAGCGGCTACAACGGCTACGGTGGAGATACGCAGTATTTT.

There are a few counts of this clone. The J gene is TRBJ1-5, the V gene TRBV28, with 12 bases matching TRBD1. The trim removed 8 bases at V and 4 bases at J, leaving 9 bases unmatched. Germline CDR1 MDHEN, CDR2 SYDVKM. This CDR3 is 16 amino acids long. The CDR3 DNA reads as TGTGCCAGCGGTACTCCGGGACAGGGGGCGAATCAGCCCCAGCATTTT. Amino acids: CASGTPGQGANQPQHF. Variable domain in full (rest from reference TRBV28 and TRBJ1-5): DVKVTQSSRYLVKRTGEKVFLECVQDMDHENMFWYRQDPGLGLRLIYFSYDVKMKEKGDIPEGYSVSREKKERFSLILESASTNQTSMYLCASGTPGQGANQPQHFGDGTRLSIL.

This clone was observed a few times. J is TRBJ2-7 and V is TRBV7-9, with 7 bases that match TRBD2. J was trimmed by 6 bases and V by 5 bases; bases with no gene match: 1. The germline V gene encodes CDR1 SEHNR and CDR2 FQNEAQ (reference sequence). This CDR3 is 11 amino acids long. Here the CDR3 DNA reads TGTGCCAGCAGCCCGGGGGGCGAGCAGTACTTC. Translating it yields CASSPGGEQYF. Looking up the rest from reference TRBV7-9 and TRBJ2-7 gives the full variable domain: DTGVSQNPRHKITKRGQNVTFRCDPISEHNRLYWYRQTLGQGPEFLTYFQNEAQLEKSRLLSDRFSAERPKGSFSTLEIQRTEQGDSAMYLCASSPGGEQYFGPGTRLTVT.